This T cell receptor beta chain was sequenced for a study of OX40 agonist ivuxolimab in advanced cancers. Across the study: Each patient was given ivuxolimab into a vein every 2 weeks, at 0.01 to 10 mg/kg. Allowance was made for prior anti-PD-1, anti-PD-L1 or anti-CTLA-4 therapy, and roughly 39% had some.

The CDR3 is made up of 17 amino acids. The V end was cut by 0 bases, the J end by 0 bases, with 9 bases between. The germline V gene has CDR1 WSHSY and CDR2 SAAADI. Study-wide results and caveats: Expanded clones were, on average, more numerous in CD8+ T cells than in CD4+.

TCRdb keeps only in-frame clones here, not all; method: immunoSEQ multiplex PCR. The sample lists some 86,000 clones, 75% to 95% occurring once. Note on this clone: Its antigen is not known.

The rearrangement uses TRBV10-2 and TRBJ2-6; no definite D call. The TCR originated in an adult with an advanced solid tumor such as melanoma, head and neck, liver or kidney cancer. The sample consisted of CD4+ or CD8+ T cells sorted from blood, taken in a trial of the OX40 agonist ivuxolimab. The CDR3 coding sequence is TGCGCCAGCAGTGAGTCATTAGGGATCTCTGGGGCCAACGTCCTGACTTTC. Amino acids: CASSESLGISGANVLTF.